This paragraph covers one T cell receptor beta chain sequence. Its antigen target is currently unknown. A read error may produce the germline difference seen at one junction end. CDR1 and CDR2 were assigned from the germline V gene (reference sequence) as GTSNPN and SVGIG. The CDR3 contains 15 residues, cysteine and phenylalanine counted. CDR3 DNA only is kept here, 45 bases in frame from base 1. These data are taken from a study of tumor-infiltrating lymphocytes in primary liver carcinoma (dated by TCRdb to between 2016 and 2019). Study-wide context: Of the five patients (three men and two women, aged 30 to 69 years), four had hepatocellular carcinoma and one had combined HCC and intrahepatic cholangiocarcinoma. TCRbeta repertoire sequencing, expression microarrays and whole-exome sequencing were combined in the study across five regions of each liver tumor, with adjacent normal tissue and blood also included. To link TCRbeta repertoire diversity with the local molecular phenotype, the roughly 27 tumor region samples were profiled using Agilent mRNA microarrays. Each sample produced roughly 3.5 to 7.13 million productive TCRbeta reads, and read depth showed no significant difference between tissue types. Repertoires from technical replicates were highly reproducible, with mean shared-clone rates about 0.91 and correlation coefficients above 0.98. A total of 35 or so specimens from 5 patients, comprising approximately 25 tumor regions, 5 adjacent noncancerous liver tissues and 5 peripheral blood samples, were covered by TCRbeta repertoire sequencing. Tumors of the five patients were stage T1-T3 N0M0 with maximum diameters of about 4.2 to 10 cm.

General study outcomes and caveats: Bulk unsorted samples precluded comparing CD4+ and CD8+ T cell repertoires. Only the TCR beta chain was sequenced, which likely underestimates true repertoire diversity because unpaired alpha chains were not captured. Only about 7-24% of top clones were present in all five regions of a tumor, suggesting spatial heterogeneity of tumor-infiltrating T cells. The study included only four to six patients, and the authors note findings should be validated in a larger study. Repertoire overlap was found to be higher between tumor regions (mean about 36%) than between tumor-adjacent (about 17%) or tumor-blood (about 14%) pairs, consistent with antigen-driven expansion. Compared with blood, tumors had a significantly larger share of the repertoire taken up by the top 250 clones (p = 0.039).

Without any cell sorting, total RNA and DNA were extracted together from around 20-30 mg of bulk tissue using the AllPrep DNA/RNA mini kit. Between November 2015 and 2016, a few patients in China with histopathologically diagnosed primary liver carcinoma had surgical resection. Patients had chronic HBV infection and were treatment-naive at sampling. Each tumor was sampled at five spatially separated regions: the superior, inferior, left-lateral and right-lateral poles and the tumor centre. Histological examination found more than 90% viable tumor cells in every tumor sample. Pieces of fresh tumor and adjacent tissue were cut in half, with one half kept in RNAlater at -80 degrees C and the other half sent for histology. A constant-region primer and ProtoScript II reverse transcriptase were used to reverse-transcribe TCRbeta-specific cDNA from about 530 ng total RNA. The TCRbeta libraries were prepared through three rounds of nested multiplex PCR following a slightly modified ARM-PCR procedure. Each of the first two PCR rounds ran for approximately 10 cycles using multiplex TRBV1-TRBV30 forward primers together with a Cbeta reverse primer. Sample barcodes and Illumina adapters were attached in a final 25-cycle PCR using Deep VentR polymerase. Before sequencing, amplicons between 200 and 500 bp were purified from gel using a QIAquick gel extraction kit. An Illumina HiSeq 2500 was used to sequence the TCRbeta amplicons with 250-bp paired-end reads. In the paper's pipeline: Quality trimming of reads was performed with Trimmomatic v0.33, and paired reads were merged with FLASH v1.2.11 so that full CDR3 sequences could be recovered. V, D and J germline segments were assigned to the rearranged TCRbeta sequences using MiGEC v1.2.1b. VDJtools v1.0.0 computed clonotype statistics and Shannon-Wiener diversity indices. To reduce sampling bias, subsequent analyses other than the diversity analysis used only the 250 most abundant clonotypes in each sample. Clones were called with MiXCR by TCRdb after fastp trimmed the public reads at Q25, and only in-frame beta chains were retained. Every CDR3 protein is listed once, alongside the most common genes and DNA of its rows. None of the V and J calls come from the authors' own analysis; TCRdb made them. The sample contains fewer than 150,000 distinct CDR3 sequences, around 62% of them found a single time. 9.3% of the sample belongs to the ten largest clones.

Sequenced material: liver tumor tissue from sampling region 1. The cell subset or site label of this sample denotes: tumor region T1, superior pole. The chain is made from TRBV30 and TRBJ2-7, and the D gene may be TRBD2, 6 bases matching. The sequence derives from a woman aged 60 to 75 with primary liver carcinoma and hepatitis B virus infection. The nucleotide sequence is given as TGTGCTTGGAGTGTAATAGGGTATGCGGGGTACGAGCAGTACTTC. Its protein product is CAWSVIGYAGYEQYF.